The 11 T cell receptor beta chains listed next were all sequenced from one sample in a study of blood T cells in healthy people across ages (dated by TCRdb to the mid-2010s). Library preparation employed 5' RACE. Sequencing was performed on an Illumina HiSeq 2500. The second PCR ran for about 7 to 11 cycles and used a J-beta primer mix along with a sample-barcoded 5' primer. TCRdb reprocessed the public reads (quality trimming at Q25 with fastp, clone calling with MiXCR) and kept in-frame beta chains. Each CDR3 protein appears once, grouped with its most common genes and DNA. The sample has hundreds of thousands of distinct CDR3 sequences on record, around 24% of them singletons. Around 10% of the sample is taken by the ten largest. These data were also filed under a second study, of T cells of mothers and their children.

Sample: blood. The source of these receptors is a boy aged 5-17 years in good health.

The count of this clonotype is one. V gene TRBV28 combines with J gene TRBJ2-1; maybe TRBD2 (6 bases). This CDR3 region has 14 residues. Per the germline V gene, CDR1 is MDHEN and CDR2 is SYDVKM. V was shortened by 3 bases and J by 6 bases, with 12 bases between the two germline ends. CDR3 amino acids: CASSFGPGLNEQFF. Written as DNA, the CDR3 is TGTGCCAGCAGTTTCGGGCCGGGACTCAATGAGCAGTTCTTC.

This sequence joins TRBV7-9 and TRBJ2-7; 10 bases are shared with TRBD2. Germline lookup yields CDR1 SEHNR and CDR2 FQNEAQ (reference sequence). V dropped 8 bases and J dropped 2; count of bases not matched to a gene: 27. The CDR3 is 21 amino acids. The CDR3: CASAPREGRDGLADRTYEQYF. CDR3 coding DNA: TGTGCCAGCGCCCCACGGGAGGGGAGAGACGGACTAGCGGACCGTACCTACGAGCAGTACTTC.

There are a few counts of this clonotype. V gene TRBV7-2 combines with J gene TRBJ2-1; 10 nucleotides line up with TRBD2. Unmatched junction bases numbered 11, after V lost 2 bases and J lost 10 bases. The CDR3 length is 16 residues. In germline, CDR1 is SGHTA, CDR2 FQGNSA. CDR3 protein: CASSLQPSGSASEQFF. The CDR3 DNA is TGTGCCAGCAGCTTACAGCCTAGCGGGAGTGCCAGCGAGCAGTTCTTC.

The rearrangement links TRBV18 to TRBJ2-4, with TRBD1 as a possible D gene (5 bases). CDR1 KGHSH and CDR2 LQKENI come from the germline V gene. The ends were cut back, 3 bases at V and 2 bases at J, with 8 bases in the middle. CDR3 size: 14 residues. In nucleotides, the CDR3 is TGTGCCAGCTCACCCTCAGGGACCAAAAACATTCAGTACTTC. This codes for CASSPSGTKNIQYF. Supplemented by reference TRBV18 and TRBJ2-4, the full variable domain reads NAGVMQNPRHLVRRRGQEARLRCSPMKGHSHVYWYRQLPEEGLKFMVYLQKENIIDESGMPKERFSAEFPKEGPSILRIQQVVRGDSAAYFCASSPSGTKNIQYFGAGTRLSVL.

This clonotype has a handful of counts. The rearrangement links TRBV12-3 or TRBV12-4 to TRBJ1-2; D is ambiguous. V lost 6 bases, J lost 4 bases, and 24 bases lay in between. The CDR3 has 17 amino acids. Here the CDR3 reads CASSPPVLGRLGYGYTF. The CDR3 nucleotides read TGTGCCAGCAGCCCGCCAGTACTCGGCAGGTTGGGCTATGGCTACACCTTC.

The chain joins TRBV25-1 to TRBJ2-7, with 9 bases identical to TRBD1. Germline assignment: CDR1 MGHDK and CDR2 SYGVNS. The CDR3 extends over 16 amino acids. Germline trimming cut 4 bases from V and 3 bases from J; bases unmatched to any gene: 10. CDR3 amino acids: CASSAPFGTGNYEQYF. As DNA, the CDR3 is TGTGCCAGCAGTGCTCCCTTCGGGACAGGGAACTACGAGCAGTACTTC.

This clonotype occurred a few times. The CDR3 protein is CSANRGQGRQPQHF. The CDR3 bases are TGCAGTGCCAACCGGGGACAGGGTCGGCAGCCCCAGCATTTT. The V call is TRBV20-1, the J call TRBJ1-5; 9 bases match TRBD1. The V gene end was trimmed by 6 bases and the J gene end by 7 bases; junction bases not matched to a gene: 10. Germline V lookup: CDR1 DFQATT, CDR2 SNEGSKA (reference sequence). This CDR3 is built from 14 residues.

The CDR3: CASSVVGRRCEQYF. As DNA, the CDR3 is TGTGCCAGCAGCGTAGTAGGGAGGAGGTGCGAGCAGTACTTC. This sequence joins TRBV9 and TRBJ2-1, with D perhaps matching TRBD2 (6 bases). TRBJ2-7 matches the DNA end more closely, so the J call is doubtful. This CDR3 spans 14 amino acids. Germline V gives CDR1 SGDLS, CDR2 YYNGEE.

The rearrangement joins TRBV29-1 to TRBJ2-1, with TRBD2 identical over 14 bases. With 0 bases clipped from V and 4 bases from J, the junction kept 5 bases outside the gene matches. Germline lookup yields CDR1 SQVTM and CDR2 ANQGSEA. The CDR3 is 17 amino acids. The CDR3 spells CSVEDSRLAGGYNEQFF. DNA of the CDR3: TGCAGCGTTGAAGACTCCCGACTAGCGGGAGGGTACAATGAGCAGTTCTTC.

Comment on this clonotype: A read error may produce the germline difference seen at one junction end. The genes are TRBV15 and TRBJ1-3, with 8 nucleotides matching TRBD1. The length of the CDR3 is 17 residues. Germline assignment: CDR1 LNHNV and CDR2 YYDKDF (reference sequence). CDR3 bases: TGTGCCACCAGCAGTGTAGACAGGGGACTCTCTGGAAGCACCATATATTTT. Protein product: CATSSVDRGLSGSTIYF.

This chain uses TRBV12-3 or TRBV12-4 with TRBJ2-3; D is unclear. The CDR3 is made up of 12 amino acids. The V end lost 5 bases, the J end lost 4 bases, and 7 bases lay between the germline ends. CDR3 DNA sequence: TGTGCCAGCAGTACCGGTCCAGATACGCAGTATTTT. Residues: CASSTGPDTQYF.